This TCR beta chain was profiled in a study of shared clonotypes between healthy human individuals. None of the donors, who were healthy HIV-negative adults, had recently had acute infections or vaccinations. A CD45RA+ naive subset and a CD45RA-negative memory subset were split from CD4+ cells. Assay runs were performed at deep level. Profiling relied on immunoSEQ multiplex PCR, and the TCRdb table lists in-frame clones only, not all of them. This table holds under 1,900,000 clones, just under 99% found once. The CDR3 loop spans 16 amino acids. The germline V gene has CDR1 SNHLY and CDR2 FYNNEI. After removal of 1 base from V and 6 bases from J, the junction contained 9 bases not matched to a gene.

Sequenced sample: naive CD4+ T cells sorted from blood. Indicated subset: CD45RA+ positively selected. The chain joins TRBV2 to TRBJ2-7, with 10 nucleotides matching TRBD2. The receptor was isolated from a young man in good health. The CDR3 bases are TGTGCCAGCAGTGAAGGGAGGCTAGCGGGAGATTCCGAGCAGTACTTC. Translating it yields CASSEGRLAGDSEQYF. The whole variable domain, filled in from reference TRBV2 and TRBJ2-7, reads EPEVTQTPSHQVTQMGQEVILRCVPISNHLYFYWYRQILGQKVEFLVSFYNNEISEKSEIFDDQFSVERPDGSNFTLKIRSTKLEDSAMYFCASSEGRLAGDSEQYFGPGTRLTVT.